This T cell receptor (beta chain) was found in a study of blood T cell repertoires in COVID-19. Background on the study: Material from acute and convalescent COVID-19 was sourced from the United States, Italy and Spain.

This CDR3 has 13 residues. Per germline, CDR1 SGHVS and CDR2 FQNEAQ. V shed 5 bases, J shed 6 bases, and the junction held 5 bases outside the gene matches. Sequenced by immunoSEQ multiplex PCR; TCRdb stores in-frame clones only, minus some. The table has over 75,000 clones, around four fifths seen once. The receptor comes from a man aged 65 to 79 with acute or convalescent COVID-19. The chain joins TRBV7-8 to TRBJ1-2; 8 bases fit TRBD1. Input material: peripheral blood. CDR3 in DNA: TGTGCCAGCAGCATGGGACAGGAGGATGGCTACACCTTC. It translates to CASSMGQEDGYTF.